This T cell receptor (beta chain) appears in the sequencing data of a study of blood T cell repertoires in COVID-19. The CDR3 extends over 18 amino acids. With V trimmed by 2 bases and J by 4 bases, 14 bases remained unmatched. CDR1 and CDR2 (germline): SGHDT, YYEEEE. In the original processing: Cell counts per sample came from amplifying reference gene primers. This table comes from immunoSEQ multiplex PCR, and its TCRdb copy is limited to in-frame clones, with some not included. V and J calls and clone size are as listed in that table; D and trimming were resolved from the DNA. The sample has about 160,000 clones, over 85% seen once.

The TCR originated in a woman aged 50 to 60 with acute or convalescent COVID-19. V usage is TRBV5-6 and J usage is TRBJ2-5, with 10 positions matching TRBD2. The sample taken for sequencing was peripheral blood. The CDR3 sequence is CASSFVRAGGLVGETQYF. The CDR3 DNA is TGTGCCAGCAGCTTCGTCCGAGCGGGGGGGCTTGTCGGAGAGACCCAGTACTTC.